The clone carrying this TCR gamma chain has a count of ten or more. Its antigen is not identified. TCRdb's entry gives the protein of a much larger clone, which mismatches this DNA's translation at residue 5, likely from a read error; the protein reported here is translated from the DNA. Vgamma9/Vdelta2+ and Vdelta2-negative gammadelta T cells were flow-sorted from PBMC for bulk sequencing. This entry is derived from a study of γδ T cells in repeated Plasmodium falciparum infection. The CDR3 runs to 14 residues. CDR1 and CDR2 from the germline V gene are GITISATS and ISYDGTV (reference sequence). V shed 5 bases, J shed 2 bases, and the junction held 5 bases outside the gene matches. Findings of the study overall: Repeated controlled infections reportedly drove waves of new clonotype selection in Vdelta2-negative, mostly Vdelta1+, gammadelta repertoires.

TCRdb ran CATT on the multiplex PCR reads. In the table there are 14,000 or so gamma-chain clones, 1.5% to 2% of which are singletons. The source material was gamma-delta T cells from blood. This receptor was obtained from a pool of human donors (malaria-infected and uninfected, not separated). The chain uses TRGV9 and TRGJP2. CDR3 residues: CALWGGSSDWIKTF. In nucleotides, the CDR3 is TGTGCCTTGTGGGGGGGGAGTAGTGATTGGATCAAGACGTTT.